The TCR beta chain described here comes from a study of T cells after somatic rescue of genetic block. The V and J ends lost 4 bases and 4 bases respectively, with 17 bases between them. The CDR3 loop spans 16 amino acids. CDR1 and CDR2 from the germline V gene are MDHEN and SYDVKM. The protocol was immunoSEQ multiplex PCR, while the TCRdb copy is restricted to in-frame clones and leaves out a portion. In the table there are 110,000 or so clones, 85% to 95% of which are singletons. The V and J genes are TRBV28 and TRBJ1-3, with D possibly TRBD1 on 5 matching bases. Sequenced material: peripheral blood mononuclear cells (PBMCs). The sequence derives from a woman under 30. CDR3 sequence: CASSSMGQWDGNTIYF. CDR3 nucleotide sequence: TGTGCCAGCAGTTCAATGGGGCAGTGGGACGGAAACACCATATATTTT.